This TCR beta chain stems from a study of blood T cell repertoires in COVID-19 (dated by TCRdb to about 2020). Describing the broader study: The collaborator samples originated in the United States, Italy and Spain and spanned the acute and convalescent phases of COVID-19. The prospective study material was composed of cDNA or gDNA derived from T cells, B-cell-depleted T cells, or PBMCs. The dataset comprised deeply sampled blood TCRbeta repertoires from subjects exposed to, actively infected with, or recovered from COVID-19. The repertoires were made available in a free public database intended to serve as a resource for research on the immune response to SARS-CoV-2. The samples were drawn from the first 160 participants of the ongoing ImmuneRACE study and from roughly 1,300 subjects provided by 6 global collaborators. A de-identified subject ID, COVID-19 status, age in years and sex were almost always included in the sample metadata. HLA class I and class II types, where available, came from metadata supplied by the sample provider rather than from assay-based typing. General study outcomes and caveats: How much clinical and demographic metadata was included differed by source and by participant, and the metadata was provided uncurated.

The immunoSEQ Assay, a bias-controlled multiplex PCR, was used to amplify TCRbeta CDR3 regions from genomic DNA. From the authors' description of their analysis: Nucleated cell counts per sample were estimated from amplification of reference gene primers within the assay. To quantify the absolute abundance of each unique TCRbeta CDR3 rearrangement, sequence reads were collapsed and filtered. For each sample, productive Simpson clonality was calculated as the square root of Simpson's diversity index across productive rearrangements. In TCRdb, the immuneACCESS table is reduced to in-frame sequences with V and J assigned. These tables do not hold every clone; where another copy was compared, an unresolved V gene accounts for under half, and the others remain unexplained. The V and J calls and the clone size are those of that table, but D and trimming were determined from the DNA. This sample is represented by about 190,000 clones; under 90% of them were singletons. The ten largest clones add up to under 8% of the sample.

CDR1 and CDR2 are read off the germline V gene (reference sequence) as SGHKS and YYEKEE. The CDR3 runs 12 amino acids, cysteine and phenylalanine included. Only the CDR3 portion is preserved as DNA: 36 bases, with reading frame beginning at the first base. Between the V and J ends, shortened by 7 bases and 6 bases respectively, the junction contains 12 bases. The collaborating institutions used their own protocols to collect whole blood in K2EDTA tubes. For TCRbeta analysis, collaborators shipped samples in one of three forms: frozen whole blood, isolated PBMCs, or DNA extracted from either of those sample types. As concerns this clone: Its antigen is not yet known. One base away there is no much larger clone; base qualities are not given.

The sequence was collected from a man aged 55 to 70 with acute or convalescent COVID-19. The sequenced sample was peripheral blood. The chain uses TRBV5-5 and TRBJ2-3; no confident D gene assignment can be made. The CDR3 region: CASYLVVDTQYF. The nucleotide sequence is given as TGTGCCAGCTACTTGGTAGTTGATACGCAGTATTTT.